This T cell receptor beta chain is from a study of cytomegalovirus exposure and HLA in healthy donors. In the case of this clone: Its antigen is unknown.

The donors were in the approximately 130-subject validation cohort; that cohort was separate from the roughly 700-subject first cohort. Some clones are missing from TCRdb's copy, which holds only in-frame ones; the method was immunoSEQ multiplex PCR. The sample has under 200,000 clones, about 89% seen once. Notes on the study in general: Three CMV-associated chains proved CMV antigen-specific in vitro. 150 or so TCR beta chains were listed as cytomegalovirus-associated.

The CDR3 extends over 13 amino acids. The germline CDR1 and CDR2 sequences are MNHEY and SVGAGI. V shed 6 bases, J shed 5 bases, and the junction held 4 bases outside the gene matches. V usage is TRBV6-5 and J usage is TRBJ2-7; 10 nucleotides match TRBD1. The specimen sequenced was PBMCs. The sequence came from a woman under 30 in good health and CMV-seropositive. CDR3 nucleotide sequence: TGTGCCAGCAGGGGACAGGGGAGACACGAGCAGTACTTC. This encodes CASRGQGRHEQYF.